A single sample gave rise to the 18 T cell receptor beta chains below, sequenced in a study of T cell repertoires in cytomegalovirus infection. TCRdb redid the calling of the reads with MiXCR, one entry per CDR3 protein. The sample includes around 280,000 distinct CDR3 sequences, around 9.1% of them seen just once. Specimen: PBMCs. The receptor set was obtained from a human donor in good health (CMV status not recorded). Some clones in this sample may be carry-over from other donors' samples.

The rearrangement uses TRBV5-1 and TRBJ2-3; TRBD1 matches at 8 bases. CDR1 SGHRS and CDR2 YFSETQ come from the germline V gene. The CDR3 contains 15 residues. Unmatched junction bases numbered 9, after V lost 7 bases and J lost 2 bases. The CDR3 spells CASGPGTGPTDTQYF. CDR3 DNA: TGCGCCAGCGGCCCCGGGACAGGACCCACAGATACGCAGTATTTT.

This clonotype was seen at least ten times. The rearrangement uses TRBV28 and TRBJ2-5; D gene unclear. The V gene lost 6 bases and the J gene lost 3 bases, with 14 bases spanning the gap. This CDR3 has 14 amino acids. The germline gives CDR1 MDHEN, CDR2 SYDVKM. The CDR3 nucleotides read TGTGCCAGCAGGCGAATGGAGCCAAAAGAGACCCAGTACTTC. Residues: CASRRMEPKETQYF.

The sample holds many counts of this clonotype. The genes are TRBV10-3 and TRBJ1-6, with D perhaps matching TRBD1 (6 bases). The V gene's germline CDR1 is ENHRY and CDR2 SYGVKD. Trimming took 2 bases from V and 8 from J, leaving 16 bases between them. The length of the CDR3 is 16 residues. The DNA of the CDR3 is TGTGCCATCAGTGAGACTACAGGGATTCGAGATTCACCCCTCCACTTT. This codes for CAISETTGIRDSPLHF.

A word on this clonotype: This may come from a read error, since a much larger clone is one base off. The chain is built from TRBV20-1 and TRBJ2-3; TRBD2 matches 7 bases. The CDR3 consists of 13 residues. Germline CDR1 is DFQATT and CDR2 is SNEGSKA (reference sequence). For the CDR3, the DNA is TGCAGTGCTAGAGGCGGGGGTGGAGATGCGCAGTATTTT. Protein: CSARGGGGDAQYF.

This clonotype appeared a few times. Being one base from a much bigger clone, this may be a read error. The chain carries TRBV12-3 or TRBV12-4 and TRBJ1-2, with 7 bases fitting TRBD1. The CDR3 contains 13 residues. The J segment lost 3 bases and the V segment lost 5 bases, leaving 3 bases of the junction unmatched. The DNA of the CDR3 is TGTGCCAGCAGTCTCGACAGGGACTATGGCTACACCTTC. It specifies CASSLDRDYGYTF.

This clonotype came up many times. CDR3 in DNA: TGTGCCAGCAGTGTGACATCCGGACTAATAAGGGAGCTGTTTTTT. This codes for CASSVTSGLIRELFF. The chain carries TRBV2 and TRBJ2-2; possible D gene TRBD2, 6 bases. V was pared by 4 bases and J by 9 bases, with 18 bases between. The germline V gene has CDR1 SNHLY and CDR2 FYNNEI. This CDR3 has 15 residues.

The chain's CDR3 is CASSPHTGELFF. The CDR3 bases are TGCGCCAGCAGTCCACACACCGGGGAGCTGTTTTTT. The rearrangement uses TRBV4-1 and TRBJ2-2; the D is unclear. This CDR3 contains 12 residues. Germline CDR1 MGHRA, CDR2 YSYEKL. The V end was cut by 6 bases, the J end by 3 bases, with 5 bases between.

V and J are TRBV12-3 or TRBV12-4 and TRBJ1-2; 7 nucleotides agree with TRBD1. V shed 7 bases, J shed 4 bases, and the junction held 6 bases outside the gene matches. The CDR3 length is 13 residues. This chain's CDR3 is CASTLDRAYGYTF. CDR3 bases: TGTGCCAGCACCCTTGACAGGGCCTATGGCTACACCTTC.

This clonotype occurred a few times. The chain recombines TRBV5-6 with TRBJ2-5; D is ambiguous. The CDR3 covers 10 residues. Trimming took off 4 bases at V and 7 bases at J, with 5 bases between the two ends. CDR1 and CDR2 (germline): SGHDT, YYEEEE. The CDR3 bases are TGTGCCAGCAGCGGGGTGACCCAGTACTTC. Amino acids: CASSGVTQYF.

This clonotype was counted many times. The rearrangement joins TRBV10-3 to TRBJ2-7; D might be TRBD1 (5 bases). Trimming took off 4 bases at V and 3 bases at J, with 7 bases between the two ends. CDR1 ENHRY and CDR2 SYGVKD come from the germline V gene. This CDR3 region has 12 residues. CDR3 DNA sequence: TGTGCCATCAGTGTGGACAACTACGAGCAGTACGTC. Translated, it gives CAISVDNYEQYV.

This chain links TRBV29-1 with TRBJ1-3, with no clear D. CDR3 size: 13 residues. Germline lookup yields CDR1 SQVTM and CDR2 ANQGSEA. Deletions cut 4 bases from V and 0 bases from J, with 7 bases between. The CDR3 coding sequence is TGCAGCGTTGTTTGGAGCTCTGGAAACACCATATATTTT. Protein: CSVVWSSGNTIYF.

This clonotype was counted many times. The genes are TRBV6-5 and TRBJ1-2; the match to TRBD1 covers 8 bases. V trimming: 2 bases; J trimming: 4 bases; junction bases outside the gene matches: 6. Germline loops: CDR1 MNHEY, CDR2 SVGAGI. This CDR3 is built from 15 residues. CDR3 loop: CASSYDRGGTYGYTF. The CDR3 nucleotides are TGTGCCAGCAGTTACGACAGGGGCGGAACCTATGGCTACACCTTC.

This clonotype was picked up a small number of times. The chain recombines TRBV18 with TRBJ1-2, with no clear D. Germline V gene lookup returns CDR1 KGHSH and CDR2 LQKENI. The CDR3 runs 14 residues. The V gene lost 1 base and the J gene lost 1 base, with 7 bases spanning the gap. The DNA for the CDR3 is TGTGCCAGCTCACCACGCGGCGATAACTATGGCTACACCTTC. Translating it yields CASSPRGDNYGYTF.

This clonotype was detected ten times or more. The rearrangement links TRBV12-3 or TRBV12-4 to TRBJ2-7, with 7 bases lining up with TRBD1. J was trimmed by 6 bases and V by 5 bases; bases with no gene match: 10. This CDR3 has 14 residues. In DNA, the CDR3 is TGTGCCAGCAGTCCTCGACAGGGTAGGGGCGAGCAGTACGTC. It encodes CASSPRQGRGEQYV.

There are many counts of this clonotype. This rearrangement joins TRBV2 to TRBJ1-4; TRBD1 is a possible D gene (5 bases). The V gene's germline CDR1 is SNHLY and CDR2 FYNNEI. The CDR3 is made up of 13 amino acids. Trimming cost V 4 bases and J 4 bases, with 7 bases left between them. CDR3 DNA sequence: TGTGCCAGCAGTGGTGACAGTAATGAAAAACTGTTTTTT. It translates to CASSGDSNEKLFF.

This clonotype came up many times. The rearrangement joins TRBV2 to TRBJ1-1; perhaps TRBD1 as D (5 bases). CDR1 is SNHLY, CDR2 FYNNEI, per germline. The CDR3 is made up of 14 amino acids. Deletions cut 6 bases from V and 0 bases from J, with 11 bases between. CDR3 in amino acids: CASSPGAVNTEAFF. The CDR3 region has the DNA TGTGCCAGCAGCCCCGGGGCGGTGAACACTGAAGCTTTCTTT. Based on the CDR3 plus reference TRBV2 and TRBJ1-1, the full variable domain is EPEVTQTPSHQVTQMGQEVILRCVPISNHLYFYWYRQILGQKVEFLVSFYNNEISEKSEIFDDQFSVERPDGSNFTLKIRSTKLEDSAMYFCASSPGAVNTEAFFGQGTRLTVV.

This clonotype was seen a handful of times. The rearrangement links TRBV29-1 to TRBJ2-1; 8 nucleotides agree with TRBD1. The CDR3 runs to 14 residues. CDR1 is SQVTM, CDR2 ANQGSEA, per germline. J lost 5 bases, V lost 4 bases, and 7 bases had no gene match. CDR3 DNA: TGCAGCGTTGGTGACAGGGGCACCAACAATGAGCAGTTCTTC. This gives the protein CSVGDRGTNNEQFF.

This clonotype has a count of ten or more. The V call is TRBV11-3, the J call TRBJ2-7; TRBD1 matches at 9 bases. With V trimmed by 1 base and J by 3 bases, 4 bases remained unmatched. Germline CDR1 is SGHNT and CDR2 is YENEEA. There are 15 residues in the CDR3. The CDR3 DNA reads as TGTGCCAGCAGCTTAGGAGGGGACAGGGACTACGAGCAGTACTTC. This encodes CASSLGGDRDYEQYF.